These 9 T cell receptor beta chains share one sample of origin, sequenced in a study of OX40 agonist ivuxolimab in advanced cancers. Only in-frame clones appear in the TCRdb table, and some are missing; sequencing was by immunoSEQ multiplex PCR. The sample holds about 90,000 clones; approximately 91% are singletons and the top ten take around 0.34%. Sequencing used CD4+ or CD8+ T cells sorted from blood, obtained in a trial of the OX40 agonist ivuxolimab. Receptors were obtained from an adult with an advanced solid tumor such as melanoma, head and neck, liver or kidney cancer.

The chain carries TRBV4-2 and TRBJ1-5; the D gene is possibly TRBD1 (5 bases). Trimming stripped 0 bases from V and 7 bases from J, with 13 bases between. The CDR3 is 15 amino acids. From germline, CDR1 is LGHNA and CDR2 YNFKEQ. CDR3 in DNA: TGTGCCAGCAGCCAAGATGACGGGACGGAACAGCCCCAGCATTTT. Protein product: CASSQDDGTEQPQHF.

The rearrangement joins TRBV4-2 to TRBJ1-4; 8 positions agree with TRBD1. Trimming cost V 0 bases and J 3 bases; bases outside gene matches: 9. The CDR3 has 18 residues. Germline CDR1 reads LGHNA; CDR2 reads YNFKEQ. CDR3 amino acids: CASSQERTGWFANEKLFF. The CDR3 DNA sequence: TGTGCCAGCAGCCAAGAAAGGACAGGGTGGTTCGCTAATGAAAAACTGTTTTTT.

The genes are TRBV7-2 and TRBJ2-1, with D possibly being TRBD2 (5 bases). This CDR3 region has 13 residues. V lost 5 bases and J 7 bases, leaving 12 bases between the germline ends. Germline CDR1 reads SGHTA; CDR2 reads FQGNSA. The CDR3 spells CASSRPGINEQFF. Written as DNA, the CDR3 is TGTGCCAGCAGCCGCCCCGGGATAAATGAGCAGTTCTTC.

V and J are TRBV7-2 and TRBJ1-2; D not certain. Germline CDR1 reads SGHTA; CDR2 reads FQGNSA. V was cut by 3 bases and J by 8 bases, with 10 bases left in between. This CDR3 has 12 residues. CDR3 coding DNA: TGTGCCAGCAGCTTCGAGGCGGGAGGCTACACCTTC. This gives the protein CASSFEAGGYTF.

V is TRBV7-3 and J is TRBJ1-4; D is unresolved. Trimming removed 0 bases from V and 3 bases from J, with 8 bases in between. The CDR3 contains 15 residues. Germline CDR1 SGHTA, CDR2 FQGTGA. The CDR3 DNA sequence: TGTGCCAGCAGCTTAACAGGGTTGGCTAATGAAAAACTGTTTTTT. This encodes CASSLTGLANEKLFF.

J is TRBJ2-1 and V is TRBV7-2, with D perhaps matching TRBD2 (7 bases). CDR1 is SGHTA and CDR2 is FQGNSA in the germline V gene. Trimming shortened V by 5 bases and J by 6 bases, and 17 bases separated the two germline ends. This CDR3 comprises 15 residues. The CDR3 loop is CASSPEVGGLNEQFF. Here the CDR3 DNA reads TGTGCCAGCAGCCCCGAGGTCGGGGGGCTCAATGAGCAGTTCTTC.

CDR3 sequence (DNA): TGTGCCAGCAGCACTAGCGGGAGATCTCCTATCGAGCAGTACTTC. Protein product: CASSTSGRSPIEQYF. J is TRBJ2-7 and V is TRBV7-2; TRBD2 matches at 11 bases. The CDR3 has 15 residues. Trimming removed 5 bases from V and 6 bases from J; junction bases left unmatched: 9. The germline V gene encodes CDR1 SGHTA and CDR2 FQGNSA.

This chain joins TRBV11-2 and TRBJ2-5, with 11 bases lining up with TRBD1. J lost 2 bases, V lost 5 bases, and 10 bases had no gene match. The CDR3 runs to 17 residues. Germline V gene sequence: CDR1 SGHAT, CDR2 FQNNGV. The CDR3 is CASSTGQGARRQETQYF. The CDR3, as DNA: TGTGCCAGCAGCACCGGACAGGGGGCGCGCAGACAAGAGACCCAGTACTTC.

V gene TRBV7-7 combines with J gene TRBJ2-2; D gene ambiguous. Germline values: CDR1 SSHAT, CDR2 FNYEAQ (reference sequence). Trimming stripped 5 bases from V and 0 bases from J, with 13 bases between. CDR3 length: 16 amino acids. The CDR3 coding sequence is TGTGCCAGCAGCGCGGACCGGGCCTCGAACACCGGGGAGCTGTTTTTT. It codes for CASSADRASNTGELFF.